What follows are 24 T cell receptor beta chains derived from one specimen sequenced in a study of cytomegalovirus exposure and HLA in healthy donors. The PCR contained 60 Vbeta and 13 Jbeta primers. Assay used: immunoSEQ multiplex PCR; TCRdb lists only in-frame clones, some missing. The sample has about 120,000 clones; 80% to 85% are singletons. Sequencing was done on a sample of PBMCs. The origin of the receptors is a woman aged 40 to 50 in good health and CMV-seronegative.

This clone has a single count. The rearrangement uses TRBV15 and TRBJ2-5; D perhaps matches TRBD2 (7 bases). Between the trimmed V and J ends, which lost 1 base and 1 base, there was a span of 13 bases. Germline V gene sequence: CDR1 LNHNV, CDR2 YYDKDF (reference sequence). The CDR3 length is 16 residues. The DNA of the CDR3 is TGTGCCACCAGCAGAGTTGGGCGGGGGCCCCAAGAGACCCAGTACTTC. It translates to CATSRVGRGPQETQYF.

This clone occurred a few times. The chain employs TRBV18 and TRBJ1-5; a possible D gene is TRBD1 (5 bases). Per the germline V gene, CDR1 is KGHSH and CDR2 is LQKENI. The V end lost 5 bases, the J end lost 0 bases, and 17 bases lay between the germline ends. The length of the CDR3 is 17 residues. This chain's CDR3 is CASSNMGQSNSNQPQHF. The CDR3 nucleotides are TGTGCCAGCTCAAACATGGGGCAGTCTAATAGCAATCAGCCCCAGCATTTT.

CDR3 in amino acids: CASSERTGVNSPLHF. DNA for the CDR3: TGTGCCAGCAGCGAACGGACAGGCGTTAATTCACCCCTCCACTTT. The chain is built from TRBV14 and TRBJ1-6; 7 bases map to TRBD1. The CDR3 totals 15 residues. Germline CDR1 and CDR2: SGHDN and FVKESK. The ends lost 5 bases at V and 6 bases at J; junction bases unmatched: 7. Full variable domain (missing parts from reference TRBV14 and TRBJ1-6): EAGVTQFPSHSVIEKGQTVTLRCDPISGHDNLYWYRRVMGKEIKFLLHFVKESKQDESGMPNNRFLAERTGGTYSTLKVQPAELEDSGVYFCASSERTGVNSPLHFGNGTRLTVT.

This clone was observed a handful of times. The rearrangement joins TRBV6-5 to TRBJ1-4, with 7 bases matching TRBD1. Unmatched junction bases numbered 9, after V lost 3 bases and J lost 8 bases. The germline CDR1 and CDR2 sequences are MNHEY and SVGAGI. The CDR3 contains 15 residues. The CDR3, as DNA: TGTGCCAGCAGTTATCGTATAGGGGGCTTGGAAAAACTGTTTTTT. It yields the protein CASSYRIGGLEKLFF.

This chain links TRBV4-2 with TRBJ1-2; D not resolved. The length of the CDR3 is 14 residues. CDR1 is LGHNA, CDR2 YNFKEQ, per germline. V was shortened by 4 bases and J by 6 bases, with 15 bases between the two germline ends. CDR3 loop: CASSPNSLSNGYTF. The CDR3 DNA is TGTGCCAGCAGCCCTAACTCATTAAGCAATGGCTACACCTTC.

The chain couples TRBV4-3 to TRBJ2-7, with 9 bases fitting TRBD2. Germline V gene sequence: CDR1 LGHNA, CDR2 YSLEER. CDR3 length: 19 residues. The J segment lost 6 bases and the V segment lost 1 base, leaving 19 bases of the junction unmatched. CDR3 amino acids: CASSQVALSTLAGSGEQYF. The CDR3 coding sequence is TGCGCCAGCAGCCAAGTCGCCCTCTCGACACTAGCGGGTTCCGGCGAGCAGTACTTC.

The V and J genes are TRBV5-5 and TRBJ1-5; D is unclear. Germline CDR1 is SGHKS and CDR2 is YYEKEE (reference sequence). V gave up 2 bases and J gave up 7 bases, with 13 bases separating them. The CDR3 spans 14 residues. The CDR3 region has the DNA TGTGCCAGCAGCTTATCCCCGACGGGACAGCCCCAGCATTTT. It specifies CASSLSPTGQPQHF.

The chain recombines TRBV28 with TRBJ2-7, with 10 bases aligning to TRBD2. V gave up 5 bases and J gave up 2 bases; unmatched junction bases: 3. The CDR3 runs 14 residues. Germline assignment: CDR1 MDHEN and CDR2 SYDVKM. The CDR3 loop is CASSTSGVTYEQYF. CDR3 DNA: TGTGCCAGCAGTACTAGCGGGGTGACCTACGAGCAGTACTTC.

CDR3 in DNA: TGTGCCAGCAGCTTGGGGGGGACAGATAGCTCAAACTATGGCTACACCTTC. Translating it yields CASSLGGTDSSNYGYTF. The chain links TRBV5-4 to TRBJ1-2, with 7 bases lining up with TRBD1. Germline CDR1 and CDR2: SGHNT and YYREEE (reference sequence). The CDR3 runs to 17 residues. After removal of 0 bases from V and 2 bases from J, the junction contained 10 bases not matched to a gene. The entire variable domain, with the rest obtained from reference TRBV5-4 and TRBJ1-2, is as follows: ETGVTQSPTHLIKTRGQQVTLRCSSQSGHNTVSWYQQALGQGPQFIFQYYREEENGRGNFPPRFSGLQFPNYSSELNVNALELDDSALYLCASSLGGTDSSNYGYTFGSGTRLTVV.

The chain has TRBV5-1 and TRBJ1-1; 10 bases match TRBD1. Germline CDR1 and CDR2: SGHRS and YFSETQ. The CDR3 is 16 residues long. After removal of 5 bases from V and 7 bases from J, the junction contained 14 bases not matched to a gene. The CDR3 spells CASRPGTGAVRGEAFF. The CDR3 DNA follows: TGCGCCAGCAGGCCCGGGACAGGGGCTGTTCGTGGTGAAGCTTTCTTT.

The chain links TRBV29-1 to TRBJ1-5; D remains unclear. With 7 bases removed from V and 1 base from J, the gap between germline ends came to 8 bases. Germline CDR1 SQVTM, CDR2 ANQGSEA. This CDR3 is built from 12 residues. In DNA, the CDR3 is TGCAGCGCCGGAGGGAGCAATCAGCCCCAGCATTTT. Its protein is CSAGGSNQPQHF.

The CDR3 region has the DNA TGCGCCAGCAGTCAACAGACAGGGGCCCACTCTGGAAACACCATATATTTT. Translating gives CASSQQTGAHSGNTIYF. The V and J genes are TRBV23-1 and TRBJ1-3; 8 nucleotides align to TRBD1. TRBV23-1 is known as an ORF, though its function is uncertain. V lost 2 bases to trimming and J lost 0 bases; unmatched junction nucleotides: 6. The CDR3 is 17 amino acids.

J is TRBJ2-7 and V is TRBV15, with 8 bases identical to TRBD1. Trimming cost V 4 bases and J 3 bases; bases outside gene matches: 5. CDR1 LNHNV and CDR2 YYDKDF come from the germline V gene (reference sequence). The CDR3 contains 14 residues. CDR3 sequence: CATSIYRGIYEQYF. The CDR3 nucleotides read TGTGCCACCAGCATCTACAGGGGGATCTACGAGCAGTACTTC.

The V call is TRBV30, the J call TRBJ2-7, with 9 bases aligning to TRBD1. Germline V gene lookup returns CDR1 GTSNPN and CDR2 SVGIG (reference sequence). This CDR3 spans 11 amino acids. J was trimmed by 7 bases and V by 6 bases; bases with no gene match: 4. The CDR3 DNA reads TGTGCCTGCGGGACAGGGCGGGAGCAGTACTTC. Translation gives CACGTGREQYF.

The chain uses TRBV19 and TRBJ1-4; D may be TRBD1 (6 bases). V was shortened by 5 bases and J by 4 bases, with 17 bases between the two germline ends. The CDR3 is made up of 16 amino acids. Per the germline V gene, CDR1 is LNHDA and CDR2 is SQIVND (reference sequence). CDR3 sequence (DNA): TGTGCCAGTAGTCCGAGCCGGACAGCGAATAATGAAAAACTGTTTTTT. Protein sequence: CASSPSRTANNEKLFF.

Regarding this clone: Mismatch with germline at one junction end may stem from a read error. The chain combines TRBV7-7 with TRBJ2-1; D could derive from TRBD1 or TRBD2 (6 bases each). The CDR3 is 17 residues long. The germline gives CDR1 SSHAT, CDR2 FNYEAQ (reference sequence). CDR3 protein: CASSLGGGRATNNEQFF. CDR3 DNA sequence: TGTGCTAGCAGCTTAGGGGGAGGCAGAGCAACAAACAATGAGCAGTTCTTC.

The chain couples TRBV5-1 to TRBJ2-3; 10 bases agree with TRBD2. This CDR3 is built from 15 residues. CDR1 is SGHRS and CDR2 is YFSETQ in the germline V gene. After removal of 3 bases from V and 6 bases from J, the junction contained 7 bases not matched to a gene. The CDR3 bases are TGCGCCAGCAGCTCTACTAGCGGGGTTGGTGATACGCAGTATTTT. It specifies CASSSTSGVGDTQYF. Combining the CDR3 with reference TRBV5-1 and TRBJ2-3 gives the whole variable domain KAGVTQTPRYLIKTRGQQVTLSCSPISGHRSVSWYQQTPGQGLQFLFEYFSETQRNKGNFPGRFSGRQFSNSRSEMNVSTLELGDSALYLCASSSTSGVGDTQYFGPGTRLTVL.

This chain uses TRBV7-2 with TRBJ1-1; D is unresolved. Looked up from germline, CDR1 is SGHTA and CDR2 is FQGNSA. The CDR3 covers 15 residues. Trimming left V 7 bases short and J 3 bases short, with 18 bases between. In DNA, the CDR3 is TGTGCCAGCATTCCATATCTGATCGGGGACACTGAAGCTTTCTTT. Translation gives CASIPYLIGDTEAFF.

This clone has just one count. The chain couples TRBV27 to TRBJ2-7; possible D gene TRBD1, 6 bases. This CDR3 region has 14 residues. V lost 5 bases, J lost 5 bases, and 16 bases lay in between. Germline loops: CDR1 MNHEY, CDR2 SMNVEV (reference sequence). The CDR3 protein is CASSPQNREHEQYF. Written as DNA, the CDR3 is TGTGCCAGCAGTCCTCAAAACAGGGAGCACGAGCAGTACTTC.

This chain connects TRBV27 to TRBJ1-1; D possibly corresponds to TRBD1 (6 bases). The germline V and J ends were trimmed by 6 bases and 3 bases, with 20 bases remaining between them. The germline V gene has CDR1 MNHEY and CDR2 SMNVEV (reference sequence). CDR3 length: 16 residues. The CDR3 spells CASRHISRGVDTEAFF. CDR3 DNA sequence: TGTGCCAGCAGACACATATCCAGGGGAGTTGACACTGAAGCTTTCTTT.

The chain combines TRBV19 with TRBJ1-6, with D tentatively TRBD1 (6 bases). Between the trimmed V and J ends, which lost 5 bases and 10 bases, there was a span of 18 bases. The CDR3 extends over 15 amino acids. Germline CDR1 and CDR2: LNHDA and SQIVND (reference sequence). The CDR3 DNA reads TGTGCCAGTAGTGGGCTGGGGGCCAAGTTATCACCCCTCCACTTT. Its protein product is CASSGLGAKLSPLHF.

CDR3 DNA sequence: TGTGCCAGCAGCAAGGGACAGGGGGACTACAATGAGCAGTTCTTC. Its protein product is CASSKGQGDYNEQFF. This chain links TRBV9 with TRBJ2-1; 11 bases align to TRBD1. The CDR3 has 15 residues. The J segment lost 3 bases and the V segment lost 4 bases, leaving 3 bases of the junction unmatched. The germline V gene has CDR1 SGDLS and CDR2 YYNGEE.

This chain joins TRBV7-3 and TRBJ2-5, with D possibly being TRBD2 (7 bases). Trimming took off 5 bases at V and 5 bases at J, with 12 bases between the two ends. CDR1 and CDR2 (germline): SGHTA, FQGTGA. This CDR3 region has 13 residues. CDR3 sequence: CASSPKGGETQYF. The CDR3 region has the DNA TGTGCCAGCAGCCCTAAGGGGGGGGAGACCCAGTACTTC.

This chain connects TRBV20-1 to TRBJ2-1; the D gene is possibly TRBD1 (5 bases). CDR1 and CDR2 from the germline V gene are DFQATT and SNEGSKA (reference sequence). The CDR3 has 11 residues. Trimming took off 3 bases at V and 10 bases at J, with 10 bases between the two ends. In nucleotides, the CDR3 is TGCAGTGCTAGTAAGGGGAAAGAGCAGTTCTTC. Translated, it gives CSASKGKEQFF.